The clone carrying this TCR beta chain was seen more than once but under ten times. The V end was cut by 5 bases, the J end by 4 bases, with 6 bases between. The CDR3 consists of 10 residues. The germline V gene has CDR1 SQVTM and CDR2 ANQGSEA. TCRdb reanalysed the 5' RACE reads using MiXCR and keeps one entry per CDR3 protein. The sample consists of approximately 77,000 distinct CDR3 sequences, approximately 12% of them appearing once. This entry is derived from a study of early T cells in non-severe SARS-CoV-2 infection. Study summary: Unpaired chains resulted from sequencing bulk RNA of unsorted whole blood.

The sequenced material came from whole blood. This TCR was recovered from an adult who was a healthcare worker with PCR-confirmed SARS-CoV-2 infection or an uninfected control (not recorded which). The chain employs TRBV29-1 and TRBJ2-7; D gene uncertain. The CDR3 DNA reads TGCAGCGTTCGCGAGTACGAGCAGTACTTC. This translates into CSVREYEQYF.